Here is one T cell receptor (beta chain) with its context. Antigen specificity is unknown. Template switching supplied a universal primer site; unique molecular identifiers were carried on the cDNA. TCRdb re-derived calls from the 5' RACE reads in MiXCR, one entry per CDR3 protein. The sample has a few hundred thousand distinct CDR3 sequences, about 8.9% seen once. This sample is part of a study of identical twins. Findings of the study overall: Clonotypes of the beta chain that were abundant in cord blood carried fewer insertions (memory repertoires showed none). Conclusions relied on cross-sectional statistical analysis, not following the same donors.

Deletions cut 2 bases from V and 6 bases from J, with 14 bases between. Germline V gives CDR1 MNHEY, CDR2 SVGAGI. The CDR3 totals 15 residues. These same records also appear under a second study, on yellow fever vaccine responses in identical twins.

The receptor was isolated from a woman under 30 in good health. The sample taken for sequencing was CD8+ T cells sorted from blood. The V call is TRBV6-5, the J call TRBJ2-1, with D perhaps matching TRBD2 (6 bases). The CDR3 reads CASSYGLGGSNEQFF. CDR3 DNA: TGTGCCAGCAGTTACGGGCTGGGGGGAAGCAATGAGCAGTTCTTC.